The rows below give T cell receptor beta chains drawn from one sample of a study of chemoradiotherapy in HPV16-positive cancers. Libraries were prepared by immunoSEQ multiplex PCR; TCRdb keeps only in-frame clonotypes and omits some of them. The table records 9,500 to 15,000 clones, 55% to 75% of them present only once. This specimen was taken from a patient who underwent chemoradiotherapy. The receptor source for this set is a human donor with HPV-associated anogenital cancer. The CDR3 runs from the conserved cysteine through the conserved F or W. The D gene is left open where the match is weak. Rows give clone size only sometimes, using once, few, many, or a class for an expanded clone.

clone size	D gene	V gene	J gene	CDR3 DNA	CDR3 protein
few	-	TRBV2	TRBJ2-7	TGTGCCAGCAGGGAGACCTACGAGCAGTACTTC	CASRETYEQYF
-	TRBD1	TRBV2	TRBJ2-2	TGTGCCAGCAGTGATAAGGGGGCAATCGGGGAGCTGTTTTTT	CASSDKGAIGELFF
-	-	TRBV6-1	TRBJ1-1	TGTGCCAGCACGGGCAGAAACACTGAAGCTTTCTTT	CASTGRNTEAFF
-	-	TRBV10-3	TRBJ2-3	TGTGCCATCAGTGAAGGGGGGGATACGCAGTATTTT	CAISEGGDTQYF
few	-	TRBV7-8	TRBJ2-3	TGTGCCAGCAGCCACGACACTAGGCCAGATACGCAGTATTTT	CASSHDTRPDTQYF
few	-	TRBV29-1	TRBJ1-2	TGCAGCGTTGACTATGGCTACACCTTC	CSVDYGYTF
few	-	TRBV19	TRBJ1-1	TGTGCCAGTAGGGTCACAGGGAACACTGAAGCTTTCTTT	CASRVTGNTEAFF
-	-	TRBV13	TRBJ2-7	TGTGCCAGCAGCCGTGTCTACGAGCAGTACTTC	CASSRVYEQYF
-	TRBD1	TRBV14	TRBJ1-2	TGTGCCAGCAGCCAAGCCAGACAGGGACGAGGTGGCTACACCTTC	CASSQARQGRGGYTF
-	-	TRBV12-5	TRBJ2-5	TGTGCTACACAGGCCCCCGGGGCGGAGACCCAGTACTTC	CATQAPGAETQYF
-	TRBD1	TRBV6-4	TRBJ2-1	TGTGCCAGCAGTGACGGGACAGGGGGCGATGAGCAGTTCTTC	CASSDGTGGDEQFF
-	-	TRBV11-2	TRBJ1-5	TGTGCCAGCAGCAGACGGAGCAATCAGCCCCAGCATTTT	CASSRRSNQPQHF